This T cell receptor beta chain was recovered during a study of blood T cells in healthy people across ages. Broader study findings: Higher diversity, along with more naive CD4+ cells, distinguished long-lived donors from aged donors.

Then a second PCR, running roughly 6 to 11 cycles, was carried out with a sample-barcoded 5' primer and a J-beta primer mix. TCRdb used MiXCR to reprocess the 5' RACE reads, holding one entry per CDR3 protein. The sample contains some 1.8 million distinct CDR3 sequences, approximately 40% of which appear only once. This clonotype was picked up a small number of times. The antigen is undetermined. Around 10 milliliters was the volume of peripheral blood drawn from each donor. The authors isolated at least 6.5 million PBMCs per sample. The TCR comes from a human donor in good health. The source material was blood.

CDR3 amino acids: CASSFRMTTDTQYF. CDR3 nucleotide sequence: TGTGCCAGCAGTTTTAGGATGACCACAGATACGCAGTATTTT. The chain carries TRBV12-3 or TRBV12-4 and TRBJ2-3; D is unclear. V lost 3 bases and J lost 2, with 9 bases in between. CDR3 size: 14 residues.